This T cell receptor (beta chain) comes out of a study of control samples from healthy donors and cancer patients. Using immunoSEQ multiplex PCR, the repertoire was profiled, and TCRdb retains in-frame clones only, with some absent. The listing contains fewer than 200,000 clones. Germline loops: CDR1 MGHRA, CDR2 YSYEKL. The CDR3 runs 14 residues. V was pared by 0 bases and J by 4 bases, with 2 bases of the junction left unmatched. This sequence joins TRBV4-1 and TRBJ2-7; 8 positions agree with TRBD1. The sequence derives from a woman aged 30 to 39 in good health. Sample: blood. The CDR3 DNA reads as TGCGCCAGCAGCCAAGAAGGGACAGGATACGAGCAGTACTTC. It codes for CASSQEGTGYEQYF.